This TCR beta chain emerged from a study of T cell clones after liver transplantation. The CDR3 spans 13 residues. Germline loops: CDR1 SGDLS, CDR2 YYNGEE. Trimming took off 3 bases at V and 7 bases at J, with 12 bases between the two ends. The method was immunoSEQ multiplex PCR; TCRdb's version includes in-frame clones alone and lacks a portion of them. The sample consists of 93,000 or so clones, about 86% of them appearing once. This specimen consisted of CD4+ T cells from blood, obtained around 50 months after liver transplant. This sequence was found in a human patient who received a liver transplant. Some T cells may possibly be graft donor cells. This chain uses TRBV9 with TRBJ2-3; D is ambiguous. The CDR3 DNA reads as TGTGCCAGCAGCGCTATACGGCTTAATACGCAGTATTTT. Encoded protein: CASSAIRLNTQYF.